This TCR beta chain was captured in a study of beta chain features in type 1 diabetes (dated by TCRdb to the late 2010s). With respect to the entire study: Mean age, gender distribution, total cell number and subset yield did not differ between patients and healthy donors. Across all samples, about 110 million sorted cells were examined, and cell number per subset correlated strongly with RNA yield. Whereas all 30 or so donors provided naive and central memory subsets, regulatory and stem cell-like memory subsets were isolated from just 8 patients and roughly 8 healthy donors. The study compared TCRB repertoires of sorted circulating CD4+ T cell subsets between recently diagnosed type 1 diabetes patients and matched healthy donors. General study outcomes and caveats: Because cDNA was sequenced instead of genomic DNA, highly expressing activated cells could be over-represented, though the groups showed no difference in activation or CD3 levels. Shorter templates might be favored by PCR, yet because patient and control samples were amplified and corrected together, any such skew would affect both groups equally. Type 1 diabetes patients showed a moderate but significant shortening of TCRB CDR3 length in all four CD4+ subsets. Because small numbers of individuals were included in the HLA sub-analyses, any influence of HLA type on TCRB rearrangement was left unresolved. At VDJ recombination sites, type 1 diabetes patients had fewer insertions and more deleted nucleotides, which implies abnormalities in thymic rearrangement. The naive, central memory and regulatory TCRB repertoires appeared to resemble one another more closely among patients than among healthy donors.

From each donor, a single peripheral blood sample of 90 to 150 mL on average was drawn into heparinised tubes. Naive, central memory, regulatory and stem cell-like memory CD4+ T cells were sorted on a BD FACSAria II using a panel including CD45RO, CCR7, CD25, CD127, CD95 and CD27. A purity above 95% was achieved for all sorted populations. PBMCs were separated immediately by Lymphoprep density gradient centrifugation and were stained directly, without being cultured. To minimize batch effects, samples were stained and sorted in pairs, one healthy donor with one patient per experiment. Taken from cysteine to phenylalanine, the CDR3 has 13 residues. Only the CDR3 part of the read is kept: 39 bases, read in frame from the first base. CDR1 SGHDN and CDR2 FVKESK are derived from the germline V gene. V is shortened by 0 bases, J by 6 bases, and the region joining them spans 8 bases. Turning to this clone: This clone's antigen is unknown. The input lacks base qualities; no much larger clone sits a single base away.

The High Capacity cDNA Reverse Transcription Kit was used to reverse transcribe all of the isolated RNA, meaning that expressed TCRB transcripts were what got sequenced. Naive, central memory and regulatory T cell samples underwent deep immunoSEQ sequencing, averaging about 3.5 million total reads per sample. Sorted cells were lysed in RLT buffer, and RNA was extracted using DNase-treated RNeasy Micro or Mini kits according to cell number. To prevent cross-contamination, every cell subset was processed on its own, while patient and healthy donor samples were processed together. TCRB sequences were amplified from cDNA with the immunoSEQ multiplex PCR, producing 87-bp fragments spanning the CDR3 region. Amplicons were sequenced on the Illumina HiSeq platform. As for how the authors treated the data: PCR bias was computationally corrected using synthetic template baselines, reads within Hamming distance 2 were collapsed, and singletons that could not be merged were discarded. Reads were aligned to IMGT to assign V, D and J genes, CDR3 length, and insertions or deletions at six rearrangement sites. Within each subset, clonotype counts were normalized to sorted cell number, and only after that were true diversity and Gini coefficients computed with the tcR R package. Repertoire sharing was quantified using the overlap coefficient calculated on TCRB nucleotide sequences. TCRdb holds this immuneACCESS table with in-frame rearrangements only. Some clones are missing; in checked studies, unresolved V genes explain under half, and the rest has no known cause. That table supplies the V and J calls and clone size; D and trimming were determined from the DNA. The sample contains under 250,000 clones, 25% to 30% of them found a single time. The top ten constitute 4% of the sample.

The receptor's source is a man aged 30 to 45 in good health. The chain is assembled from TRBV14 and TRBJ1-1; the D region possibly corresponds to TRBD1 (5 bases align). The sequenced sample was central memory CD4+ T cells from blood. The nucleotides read TGTGCCAGCAGCCAAGACAGGGTCGCTGAAGCTTTCTTT. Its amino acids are CASSQDRVAEAFF.